This TCR beta chain appears in the sequencing data of a study of cytomegalovirus exposure and HLA in healthy donors. The overall study: Out of about 190 million T cells, an earlier analysis found roughly 110 million unique TCR beta sequences in total.

J was trimmed by 0 bases and V by 6 bases; bases with no gene match: 2. From germline, CDR1 is MDHEN and CDR2 SYDVKM. The CDR3 spans 14 residues. With 60 Vbeta and 13 Jbeta primers, the PCR was carried out. The repertoire was sequenced with immunoSEQ multiplex PCR; TCRdb's copy has only in-frame clones and lacks some. The table shows 150,000 or so clones, with around 81% occurring only once. Study findings and constraints: An analysis that came later showed most CMV-associated TCR beta chains appearing HLA-restricted. The authors later linked a missense DCLRE1C variant to TCR beta V- and J-gene trimming.

This clone is a singleton in its sample. Antigen unknown. The rearrangement links TRBV28 to TRBJ2-7, with 10 bases identical to TRBD2. This clonotype was sampled from a woman aged 40 to 55 in good health and CMV-seropositive. Sequenced material: PBMCs. The CDR3 loop is CASSPSGSSYEQYF. The CDR3 coding sequence is TGTGCCAGCAGCCCTAGCGGGAGCTCCTACGAGCAGTACTTC. Together with reference TRBV28 and TRBJ2-7, the CDR3 gives the full variable domain: DVKVTQSSRYLVKRTGEKVFLECVQDMDHENMFWYRQDPGLGLRLIYFSYDVKMKEKGDIPEGYSVSREKKERFSLILESASTNQTSMYLCASSPSGSSYEQYFGPGTRLTVT.